This T cell receptor beta chain came from a study of blood T cell repertoires in COVID-19. Study-level background: COVID-19 samples collected from the United States, Italy and Spain covered acute and convalescent phases.

The CDR3 runs to 13 residues. The V gene end was trimmed by 3 bases and the J gene end by 8 bases; junction bases not matched to a gene: 1. In the original processing: Reference gene primer amplification gave estimated nucleated cell counts. The data were produced by immunoSEQ multiplex PCR, yet TCRdb's version contains in-frame clones alone and is incomplete. D and trimming were read from the DNA, whereas the V and J calls and clone size are those reported in that table. In the table there are around 250,000 clones, approximately 88% of which are singletons. The gene calls are TRBV12-3 or TRBV12-4 and TRBJ1-3; 10 nucleotides agree with TRBD1. This receptor was taken from a woman aged 65 to 85 with COVID-19, enrolled during active disease. The specimen was peripheral blood. CDR3 sequence: CASSLGTGDTIYF. The CDR3 DNA sequence: TGTGCCAGCAGTTTGGGGACAGGGGACACCATATATTTT.